Described below is a single TCR beta chain sequence and its context. Its antigen remains unknown. TCRdb re-called the reads with MiXCR, one entry per CDR3 protein. The sample has 570,000 or so distinct CDR3 sequences; 40% are singletons. The sample is drawn from a study of T cell repertoires in cytomegalovirus infection. Study summary: The authors used CMV epitopes that were HLA-C-restricted (recently identified) and HLA-B-restricted (well studied). Indications of both CMV infection and matching HLA type were provided by public TCR beta signatures.

V was pared by 0 bases and J by 0 bases, with 17 bases between. The CDR3 is 18 residues long. The V gene's germline CDR1 is MNHEY and CDR2 SVGAGI. Study-wide findings and caveats: Dominating the ex vivo response were TCR beta clonotypes that were CMV-specific and HLA-C-restricted. Carriers of CMV and the relevant HLA type were discriminated by public TCR beta frequency.

The sequence was collected from a human donor in good health (CMV status not recorded). Some clones in this sample may be carry-over from other donors' samples. Sequenced here: cultured PBMCs, sampled from culture after CMV antigen stimulation. This chain links TRBV6-5 with TRBJ1-2; D ambiguous. Here the CDR3 reads CASSYSFEGSGTNYGYTF. The CDR3 DNA follows: TGTGCCAGCAGTTACTCGTTCGAAGGCAGCGGCACTAACTATGGCTACACCTTC.